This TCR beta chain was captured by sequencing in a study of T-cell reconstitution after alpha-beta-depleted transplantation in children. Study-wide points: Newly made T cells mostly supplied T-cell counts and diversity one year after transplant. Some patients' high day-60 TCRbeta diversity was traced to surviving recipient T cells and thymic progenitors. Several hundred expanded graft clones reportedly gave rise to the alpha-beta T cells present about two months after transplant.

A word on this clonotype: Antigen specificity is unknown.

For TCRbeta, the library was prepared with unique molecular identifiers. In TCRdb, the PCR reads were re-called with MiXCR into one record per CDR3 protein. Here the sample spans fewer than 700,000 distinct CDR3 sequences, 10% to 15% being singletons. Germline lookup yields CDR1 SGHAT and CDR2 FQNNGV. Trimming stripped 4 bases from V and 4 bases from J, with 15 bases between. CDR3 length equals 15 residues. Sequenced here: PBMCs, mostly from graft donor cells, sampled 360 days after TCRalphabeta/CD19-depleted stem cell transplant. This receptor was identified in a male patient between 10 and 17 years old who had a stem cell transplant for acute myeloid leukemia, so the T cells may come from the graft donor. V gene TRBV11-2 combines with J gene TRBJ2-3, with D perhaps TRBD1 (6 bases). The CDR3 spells CASSSTWGLADTQYF. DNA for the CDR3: TGTGCCAGCAGCTCTACTTGGGGGCTCGCAGATACGCAGTATTTT.